The rows below give T cell receptor beta chains drawn from one sample of a study of shared clonotypes between healthy human individuals. The assay was immunoSEQ multiplex PCR, and TCRdb's table has in-frame clones only and misses some. The data show about 640,000 clones, roughly 70% seen once. The specimen was memory CD4+ T cells sorted from blood. Receptors were obtained from a woman in her 30s in good health. Each CDR3 is given with its conserved first and last residue. Each record gives: J gene, clone size, D gene, V gene, CDR3 DNA, CDR3 protein. The D gene is left open where the match is weak. Some rows mark clone size as missing; the rest say once, few, many or name a class of expanded clone.

>TRBJ2-2|once|NA|TRBV27
TGTGCCAGCAGTACCATGGGAGGGAACACCGGGGAGCTGTTTTTT
CASSTMGGNTGELFF
>TRBJ1-2|NA|TRBD1|TRBV10-3
TGTGCCATCAGTTCGACCGGGACAGGGGATGGCTACACCTTC
CAISSTGTGDGYTF
>TRBJ1-2|NA|TRBD1|TRBV5-1
TGCGCCAGCAGTCCACAGGGGTTGGGCTATGGCTACACCTTC
CASSPQGLGYGYTF
>TRBJ1-5|NA|NA|TRBV6-1
TGTGCCAGCAGTTCCCGGGACGGGAACAATCAGCCCCAGCATTTT
CASSSRDGNNQPQHF
>TRBJ1-2|NA|TRBD1|TRBV30
TGTGCCTGGAGTGTAGACAGGGGTGCTGGCTACACCTTC
CAWSVDRGAGYTF
>TRBJ2-4|NA|TRBD2|TRBV7-9
TGTGCCAGCACCCAACTAGCGGAAGCCAAAAACATTCAGTACTTC
CASTQLAEAKNIQYF
>TRBJ2-2|NA|NA|TRBV7-3
TGTGCCAGCAGCTTAAGCGTGTCCGGGGAGCTGTTTTTT
CASSLSVSGELFF
>TRBJ2-7|NA|NA|TRBV28
TGTGCCAGCAGTCCTCGACTTAATCTAGGGGTAAACCCCCCACGCGAGCAGTACTTC
CASSPRLNLGVNPPREQYF
>TRBJ2-7|NA|NA|TRBV5-1
TGCGCCAGCCCCCGGGGTAGGACGCCAACTAGCCACTACTCCTACGAGCAGTACTTC
CASPRGRTPTSHYSYEQYF
>TRBJ2-1|once|TRBD2|TRBV7-8
TGTGCCAGCAGCTTGGGGCTAGCGGGGAACAATGAGCAGTTCTTC
CASSLGLAGNNEQFF
>TRBJ1-5|few|NA|TRBV28
TGTGCCAGCCGTAAGGGGGTAGGAAATCAGCCCCAGCATTTT
CASRKGVGNQPQHF
>TRBJ2-4|NA|NA|TRBV30
TGTGCCTGGAGTGCAGATGCCAAAAACATTCAGTACTTC
CAWSADAKNIQYF
>TRBJ2-3|NA|NA|TRBV9
TGTGCCAGCAGCGTAGCTGGGTTGGGGGGCCGCACAGATACGCAGTATTTT
CASSVAGLGGRTDTQYF
>TRBJ2-7|NA|NA|TRBV7-9
TGTGCCAGCAGCTTAGGGGACTGGGGGGCCTCCTACGAGCAGTACTTC
CASSLGDWGASYEQYF
>TRBJ2-6|NA|NA|TRBV27
TGTGCCAGCAGTCTCAGGGTGCCCCATCCATCTGGGGCCAACGTCCTGACTTTC
CASSLRVPHPSGANVLTF
>TRBJ2-1|NA|TRBD1|TRBV4-2
TGTGCCAGCAGCGCCCGGGACAGGGACGATGAGCAGTTCTTC
CASSARDRDDEQFF
>TRBJ1-2|NA|TRBD1|TRBV27
TGTGCCAGCAGTGGGACAGGGGCATACTATGGCTACACCTTC
CASSGTGAYYGYTF